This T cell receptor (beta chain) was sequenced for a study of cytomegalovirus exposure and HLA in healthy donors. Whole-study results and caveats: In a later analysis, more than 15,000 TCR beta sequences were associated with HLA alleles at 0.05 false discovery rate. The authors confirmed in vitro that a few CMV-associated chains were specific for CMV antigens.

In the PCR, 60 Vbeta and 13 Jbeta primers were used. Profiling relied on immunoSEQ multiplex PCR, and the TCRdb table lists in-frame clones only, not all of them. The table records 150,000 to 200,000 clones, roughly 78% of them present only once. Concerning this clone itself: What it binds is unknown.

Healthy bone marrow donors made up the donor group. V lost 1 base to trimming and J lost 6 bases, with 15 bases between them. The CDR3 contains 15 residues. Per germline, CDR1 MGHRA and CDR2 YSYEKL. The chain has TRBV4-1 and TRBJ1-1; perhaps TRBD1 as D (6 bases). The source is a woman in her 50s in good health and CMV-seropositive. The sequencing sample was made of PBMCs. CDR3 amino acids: CASSQGTDLGAEAFF. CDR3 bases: TGCGCCAGCAGCCAAGGGACAGACTTGGGGGCTGAAGCTTTCTTT.